These T cell receptor beta chains were read from a single sample in a study of blood T cell repertoires in COVID-19. Sequenced by immunoSEQ multiplex PCR; TCRdb stores in-frame clones only, minus some. This table has under 300,000 clones, roughly nine tenths appearing once. Input material: PBMCs or T cells enriched from blood (not recorded which). The receptors stem from a woman aged 40 to 50 who had recovered from COVID-19. Each CDR3 is given with its conserved first and last residue. Each record gives: CDR3 DNA, CDR3 protein, V gene, CDR3 length, J gene, D gene, clone size. A D gene is named only where the DNA matches it firmly. The size of a clone is reported for some rows only, either as once, few or many, or as a class for expanded clones.

TGTGCCAGCAGCCAACAGGGATACGAGCAGTACTTC CASSQQGYEQYF TRBV3-1/TRBV3-2 12 TRBJ2-7 - -
TGTGCCAGCTCACCACCGGGGACAGGGATTGTCGCCGGGGAGCTGTTTTTT CASSPPGTGIVAGELFF TRBV18 17 TRBJ2-2 TRBD1 -
TGTGCCAGCAGCTCCACGGGATCCGCAACTAATGAAAAACTGTTTTTT CASSSTGSATNEKLFF TRBV5-4 16 TRBJ1-4 - -
TGTGCCAGCAGCCCGCAGTCGGGGGAGCCCCAGTATTTT CASSPQSGEPQYF TRBV7-8 13 TRBJ2-3 - -
TGTGCCAGCTCAGCCCAGGGACAGGGGGTAACTGGGGCCAACGTCCTGACTTTC CASSAQGQGVTGANVLTF TRBV18 18 TRBJ2-6 TRBD1 -
TGCGCCAGCAACCCTAGCGGGGATGGCACAGATACGCAGTATTTT CASNPSGDGTDTQYF TRBV5-1 15 TRBJ2-3 TRBD2 -
TGTGCCAGCAGTGCAGGGGTACCTCAGCCCCAGCATTTT CASSAGVPQPQHF TRBV12-3/TRBV12-4 13 TRBJ1-5 - -
TGTGCCAGCACCACTAGGACTAGCGGATTCAATGAGCAGTTCTTC CASTTRTSGFNEQFF TRBV11-2 15 TRBJ2-1 TRBD2 -
TGTGCCAGCAGCTTACAGGGATTCGGTACGGGGGACTATGGCTACACCTTC CASSLQGFGTGDYGYTF TRBV11-2 17 TRBJ1-2 - -
TGTGCTAGCAGCTTAGGAGTGAGCTCCTACGAGCAGTACTTC CASSLGVSSYEQYF TRBV7-7 14 TRBJ2-7 - -
TGCAGCTCGGATGGGCTAGCGGGATACCGAAATGAGCAGTTCTTC CSSDGLAGYRNEQFF TRBV29-1 15 TRBJ2-1 TRBD2 -
TGTGCCTGGAGTGTATGGCGGACTAGCGGGGGAGGGAATGAGCAGTTCTTC CAWSVWRTSGGGNEQFF TRBV30 17 TRBJ2-1 TRBD2 -
TGTGCCAGCAGCTCACGGACAGGGGAAGAGACCCAGTACTTC CASSSRTGEETQYF TRBV9 14 TRBJ2-5 TRBD1 -
TGCAGCGTCGCAGTGTCTGGGGCCAACGTCCTGACTTTC CSVAVSGANVLTF TRBV29-1 13 TRBJ2-6 - -
TGCGCCAGCAGCCCCCTGGGACTAGCGGGGGGGAAGACCCAGTACTTC CASSPLGLAGGKTQYF TRBV4-1 16 TRBJ2-5 TRBD2 -
TGTGCCAGCAGCTCGACAGGGATAGACTATGGCTACACCTTC CASSSTGIDYGYTF TRBV5-4 14 TRBJ1-2 TRBD1 -
TGTGCCAGCAGCTTGGGGACAGGGGGGAGGTACGAGCAGTACTTC CASSLGTGGRYEQYF TRBV7-2 15 TRBJ2-7 TRBD1 -
TGTGCCAGCAGCTTCCAGGACAGGGTTGATGCTTTCTTT CASSFQDRVDAFF TRBV7-8 13 TRBJ1-1 TRBD1 -
TGTGCCAGCAACTACGACAGGGTGAGCACTGAAGCTTTCTTT CASNYDRVSTEAFF TRBV5-6 14 TRBJ1-1 TRBD1 -
TGTGCCAGCAGCGCTTACGGGAGGATGTCCTACAATGAGCAGTTCTTC CASSAYGRMSYNEQFF TRBV7-3 16 TRBJ2-1 TRBD2 -
TGCAGCGTTGTCAGGCGAGGGAAGGGACTAGCAATTGGATACGAGCAGTACTTC CSVVRRGKGLAIGYEQYF TRBV29-1 18 TRBJ2-7 TRBD2 -
TGTGCCAGCAGCCTTTCCTACGGTCTAGAAGCTTTCTTT CASSLSYGLEAFF TRBV3-1/TRBV3-2 13 TRBJ1-1 - few
TGCGCCAGCAGCCCCGAAACAGGGGGTCTCTCCTACGAGCAGTACTTC CASSPETGGLSYEQYF TRBV5-1 16 TRBJ2-7 TRBD1 -
TGCGCCAGCAGCGTACAGGGCTCGGAGACCCAGTACTTC CASSVQGSETQYF TRBV5-1 13 TRBJ2-5 - -
TGCGCCAGCAGCTTGTGGGGACAGGGGAGTGGCGGCTACACCTTC CASSLWGQGSGGYTF TRBV5-1 15 TRBJ1-2 TRBD1 -
TGTGCCAGCAGGAGGGAACAGGGTTCACAGCCCCAGCATTTT CASRREQGSQPQHF TRBV6-5 14 TRBJ1-5 - -
TGCGCCAGCGGGGGACAGGGGGCCTCCGAGCAGTACTTC CASGGQGASEQYF TRBV5-1 13 TRBJ2-7 TRBD1 -
TGTGCCAGCAGCCATTCTGGGGCTATCAACTATGGCTACACCTTC CASSHSGAINYGYTF TRBV3-1/TRBV3-2 15 TRBJ1-2 - -
TGTGCCAGCTCAGGACAGGGTAACGCTGAAGCTTTCTTT CASSGQGNAEAFF TRBV18 13 TRBJ1-1 TRBD1 -
TGTGCCAGCAGCCTCGGGACATTTGGTTCACCCCTCCACTTT CASSLGTFGSPLHF TRBV7-9 14 TRBJ1-6 - -
TGTGCCACCAAGACTAGCGGGGGCGCGGATACGCAGTATTTT CATKTSGGADTQYF TRBV10-3 14 TRBJ2-3 TRBD2 -
TGCAGCACCCGAGGGGGCGGGGACGGGGAGCTGTTTTTT CSTRGGGDGELFF TRBV29-1 13 TRBJ2-2 - -
TGTGCCAGTAGTATAGAAGCGGGAGAGGGAGATACGCAGTATTTT CASSIEAGEGDTQYF TRBV19 15 TRBJ2-3 TRBD2 -
TGTGCCAGTAGGTCATACAGGGGAGAAGAGACCCAGTACTTC CASRSYRGEETQYF TRBV19 14 TRBJ2-5 TRBD1 -
TGTGCCAGCAGTGAACCAGGGGCGAAGGGCTACACCTTC CASSEPGAKGYTF TRBV6-1 13 TRBJ1-2 - -
TGTGCCAGCAGCTTAGAGACAGGGAACAATGAAAAACTGTTTTTT CASSLETGNNEKLFF TRBV7-9 15 TRBJ1-4 TRBD1 -
TGTGCCAGTACTACCCGCGGGACCGGGGCCAACGTCCTGACTTTC CASTTRGTGANVLTF TRBV19 15 TRBJ2-6 - -
TGTGCCAGCGGAAGGGACTTAGGAGGGGATACGCAGTATTTT CASGRDLGGDTQYF TRBV2 14 TRBJ2-3 - -
TGCAGCCCCCGGTCGGGGAATGAGCAGTTCTTC CSPRSGNEQFF TRBV29-1 11 TRBJ2-1 - -
TGTGCCAGCAGTTACCCCTCCGGGACCTACGAGCAGTACTTC CASSYPSGTYEQYF TRBV6-5 14 TRBJ2-7 - -
TGCGCCAGCAGCTTTTACAGGGGAGGCGAGACCCAGTACTTC CASSFYRGGETQYF TRBV5-1 14 TRBJ2-5 - -
TGTGCCAGCACCATGCGGGGGTTAGTGACAGATACGCAGTATTTT CASTMRGLVTDTQYF TRBV5-5 15 TRBJ2-3 TRBD2 -
TGTGCCAGCAGCGCCCTTGGTGGGGGAGGTGGTGGCTACACCTTC CASSALGGGGGGYTF TRBV25-1 15 TRBJ1-2 - -
TGTGCCAGCAGTGTGTTGAGCGTTAATCAGCCCCAGCATTTT CASSVLSVNQPQHF TRBV2 14 TRBJ1-5 - -
TGCGCCAGCAGCTTGATAGGGACTAGCGGGGATCCCCTTCAGTACTTC CASSLIGTSGDPLQYF TRBV5-1 16 TRBJ2-4 TRBD2 -
TGTGCCAGCAGCCAAGATACCCCCCTAGCGGGGGTGCACAATGAGCAGTTCTTC CASSQDTPLAGVHNEQFF TRBV14 18 TRBJ2-1 TRBD2 -
TGCGCCAGCAGCTTGGGACTAGCGGGAGTTCGAACCGGGGAGCTGTTTTTT CASSLGLAGVRTGELFF TRBV5-1 17 TRBJ2-2 TRBD2 -
TGTGCCAGCAGCTTAGCGGAGATAAACTATGGCTACACCTTC CASSLAEINYGYTF TRBV7-9 14 TRBJ1-2 - -
TGTGCTAGTGGTACGGGACAGGGGGCGATGAGGACTGAAGCTTTCTTT CASGTGQGAMRTEAFF TRBV12-5 16 TRBJ1-1 TRBD1 -
TGTGCCAGCAGTTTAAGAGGATTTAGCACAGATACGCAGTATTTT CASSLRGFSTDTQYF TRBV27 15 TRBJ2-3 - -
TGCGCCAGCAGCGATGGAGGCAGTACCAATCAGCCCCAGCATTTT CASSDGGSTNQPQHF TRBV5-1 15 TRBJ1-5 - -